These 32 T cell receptor beta chains came from one sample sequenced in a study of cytomegalovirus exposure and HLA in healthy donors. PCR was performed using 60 Vbeta and 13 Jbeta primers. TCRdb's table, derived via immunoSEQ multiplex PCR, lists solely in-frame clones and lacks some. Of almost 200,000 clones listed, around three quarters are singletons. The sample consisted of PBMCs. The receptors come from a young man in good health and CMV-seronegative.

The gene calls are TRBV7-9 and TRBJ1-1; D might be TRBD1 (5 bases). The V and J ends lost 5 bases and 5 bases respectively, with 9 bases between them. The CDR3 has 12 residues. The germline gives CDR1 SEHNR, CDR2 FQNEAQ (reference sequence). The CDR3 nucleotides are TGTGCCAGCAGCGTATCAGGGACTGAAGCTTTCTTT. It codes for CASSVSGTEAFF.

V is TRBV11-1 and J is TRBJ1-2; no clear D. V was trimmed by 1 base and J by 3 bases, leaving 6 bases between them. There are 13 residues in the CDR3. The germline V gene has CDR1 SGHAT and CDR2 FQDESV (reference sequence). The CDR3 protein is CASSLVADYGYTF. The DNA for the CDR3 is TGTGCCAGCAGCTTAGTGGCAGACTATGGCTACACCTTC.

The V gene is TRBV18, the J gene TRBJ2-5, with TRBD1 matching over 12 bases. V lost 3 bases, J lost 2 bases, and 10 bases stayed unmatched. The CDR3 totals 18 residues. The germline CDR1 and CDR2 sequences are KGHSH and LQKENI. The chain's CDR3 is CASSPRAGTGGLQETQYF. CDR3 DNA: TGTGCCAGCTCACCTCGAGCCGGGACAGGGGGCTTACAAGAGACCCAGTACTTC.

This clone appeared a single time. This sequence joins TRBV7-9 and TRBJ1-2; 7 nucleotides agree with TRBD1. The CDR3 runs to 14 residues. The trim removed 2 bases at V and 8 bases at J, leaving 8 bases unmatched. The germline V gene encodes CDR1 SEHNR and CDR2 FQNEAQ (reference sequence). DNA of the CDR3: TGTGCCAGCAGCTTAAATACAGGGGTCTTAGGCTACACCTTC. It codes for CASSLNTGVLGYTF. Filled out from reference TRBV7-9 and TRBJ1-2, the complete variable domain reads DTGVSQNPRHKITKRGQNVTFRCDPISEHNRLYWYRQTLGQGPEFLTYFQNEAQLEKSRLLSDRFSAERPKGSFSTLEIQRTEQGDSAMYLCASSLNTGVLGYTFGSGTRLTVV.

The V gene is TRBV27, the J gene TRBJ2-1, with 14 bases aligning to TRBD2. Germline CDR1 MNHEY, CDR2 SMNVEV (reference sequence). CDR3 length: 16 residues. Trimming removed 4 bases from V and 6 bases from J; junction bases left unmatched: 5. CDR3 protein: CASSSGTSGRINEQFF. CDR3 coding DNA: TGTGCCAGCAGTTCGGGGACTAGCGGGAGAATCAATGAGCAGTTCTTC.

The V and J genes are TRBV6-5 and TRBJ1-3; no clear D gene. This CDR3 is built from 13 residues. V lost 8 bases to trimming and J lost 3 bases, with 11 bases between them. CDR1 and CDR2 from the germline V gene are MNHEY and SVGAGI. CDR3 amino acids: CASGSRSGNTIYF. DNA for the CDR3: TGTGCCAGCGGCTCCCGGAGTGGAAACACCATATATTTT.

The V call is TRBV6-5, the J call TRBJ1-1, with a weak D call TRBD1 (5 bases). The germline V and J ends were trimmed by 0 bases and 0 bases, with 8 bases remaining between them. The CDR3 consists of 15 residues. CDR1 is MNHEY and CDR2 is SVGAGI in the germline V gene. The CDR3, as DNA: TGTGCCAGCAGTTACTCGTTAGGGGTGAACACTGAAGCTTTCTTT. Amino acid sequence: CASSYSLGVNTEAFF.

The chain has TRBV5-6 and TRBJ2-1; D is unclear. Per germline, CDR1 SGHDT and CDR2 YYEEEE. CDR3 length: 12 amino acids. V lost 0 bases and J 13 bases, leaving 11 bases between the germline ends. This CDR3 is CASSLGEAAQFF. The DNA of the CDR3 is TGTGCCAGCAGCTTGGGAGAAGCTGCACAGTTCTTC.

This chain connects TRBV4-1 to TRBJ2-3; D gene ambiguous. V lost 1 base, J lost 0 bases, and 11 bases lay in between. This CDR3 has 16 amino acids. The germline V gene encodes CDR1 MGHRA and CDR2 YSYEKL. The CDR3 loop reads CASSQVKAQSTDTQYF. The CDR3 nucleotides are TGCGCCAGCAGCCAAGTCAAAGCGCAGAGCACAGATACGCAGTATTTT.

The chain couples TRBV28 to TRBJ1-5; D gene unclear. The germline V and J ends were trimmed by 5 bases and 4 bases, with 12 bases remaining between them. Germline-derived CDR1 and CDR2 are MDHEN and SYDVKM. This CDR3 comprises 14 residues. This chain's CDR3 is CASSRGTDNQPQHF. The CDR3 DNA follows: TGTGCCAGCAGTCGAGGAACGGATAATCAGCCCCAGCATTTT.

The chain recombines TRBV27 with TRBJ2-7, with 7 bases fitting TRBD1. CDR3 length equals 13 residues. V lost 3 bases to trimming and J lost 5 bases; unmatched junction nucleotides: 4. Per germline, CDR1 MNHEY and CDR2 SMNVEV (reference sequence). CDR3 coding DNA: TGTGCCAGCAGTTTGAACAGGGGCAACGAGCAGTACTTC. This codes for CASSLNRGNEQYF.

The J gene is TRBJ2-1, the V gene TRBV29-1; D is unresolved. The CDR3 has 11 residues. V lost 4 bases and J 4 bases, leaving 5 bases between the germline ends. In germline, CDR1 is SQVTM, CDR2 ANQGSEA. CDR3 loop: CSVVVYNEQFF. In DNA form, the CDR3 reads TGCAGCGTTGTCGTGTACAATGAGCAGTTCTTC.

The chain uses TRBV25-1 and TRBJ1-1; 10 nucleotides line up with TRBD1. The CDR3 runs to 12 residues. CDR1 is MGHDK and CDR2 is SYGVNS in the germline V gene. The junction had 7 bases not matched to a gene; V was cut back by 7 bases and J by 11 bases. CDR3 nucleotides: TGTGCCAGCAATACCGGGACAGGGGTGGCTTTCTTT. It specifies CASNTGTGVAFF.

The chain joins TRBV19 to TRBJ2-7, with TRBD1 as a possible D gene (6 bases). The CDR3 is 15 residues long. Germline assignment: CDR1 LNHDA and CDR2 SQIVND (reference sequence). V lost 5 bases, J lost 4 bases, and 18 bases lay in between. CDR3 sequence (DNA): TGTGCCAGTAGTTGGGACAAGCGAGGGGCTTACGAGCAGTACTTC. Amino acid sequence: CASSWDKRGAYEQYF.

V gene TRBV7-2 combines with J gene TRBJ2-5; D uncertain. With 2 bases removed from V and 1 base from J, the gap between germline ends came to 8 bases. The CDR3 runs to 14 residues. Germline loops: CDR1 SGHTA, CDR2 FQGNSA. The CDR3 bases are TGTGCCAGCAGCTTACAGCGCATCCAAGAGACCCAGTACTTC. It yields the protein CASSLQRIQETQYF. Full variable domain (remainder filled in from reference TRBV7-2 and TRBJ2-5): GAGVSQSPSNKVTEKGKDVELRCDPISGHTALYWYRQSLGQGLEFLIYFQGNSAPDKSGLPSDRFSAERTGGSVSTLTIQRTQQEDSAVYLCASSLQRIQETQYFGPGTRLLVL.

The rearrangement links TRBV11-2 to TRBJ1-1; D not certain. Per the germline V gene, CDR1 is SGHAT and CDR2 is FQNNGV. This CDR3 has 14 amino acids. The ends were cut back, 11 bases at V and 4 bases at J, with 20 bases in the middle. CDR3 protein: CASQPLGKSTEAFF. The CDR3 DNA reads TGTGCCTCCCAACCACTCGGGAAATCCACTGAAGCTTTCTTT.

This clone was seen once. The chain links TRBV30 to TRBJ1-2; no clear D gene. The germline gives CDR1 GTSNPN, CDR2 SVGIG (reference sequence). This CDR3 has 10 amino acids. The CDR3: CATLRGGYTF. In DNA, the CDR3 is TGTGCTACGTTGCGGGGTGGCTACACCTTC. Combining the CDR3 with reference TRBV30 and TRBJ1-2 gives the whole variable domain SQTIHQWPATLVQPVGSPLSLECTVEGTSNPNLYWYRQAAGRGLQLLFYSVGIGQISSEVPQNLSASRPQDRQFILSSKKLLLSDSGFYLCATLRGGYTFGSGTRLTVV.

This clone occurred once. The chain has TRBV9 and TRBJ2-3; 7 bases are a match to TRBD2. Germline V CDR1 and CDR2: SGDLS, YYNGEE. The CDR3 spans 15 residues. V lost 4 bases, J lost 4 bases, and 9 bases stayed unmatched. Here the CDR3 reads CASSLGGVSADTQYF. The CDR3 DNA reads as TGTGCCAGCAGCCTGGGGGGGGTGAGCGCAGATACGCAGTATTTT.

The V gene is TRBV27, the J gene TRBJ1-5; possible D gene TRBD1, 5 bases. The CDR3 has 14 residues. Germline V CDR1 and CDR2: MNHEY, SMNVEV (reference sequence). Trimming cost V 6 bases and J 3 bases, with 12 bases left between them. Here the CDR3 reads CASRGGSNNQPQHF. Written as DNA, the CDR3 is TGTGCCAGCAGGGGGGGGAGTAACAATCAGCCCCAGCATTTT.

The rearrangement links TRBV7-3 to TRBJ2-7; 10 nucleotides line up with TRBD2. Looked up from germline, CDR1 is SGHTA and CDR2 is FQGTGA. The CDR3 totals 17 residues. V was pared by 1 base and J by 2 bases, with 8 bases of the junction left unmatched. CDR3 residues: CASSLMSVTSGPYEQYF. The DNA of the CDR3 is TGTGCCAGCAGCTTAATGTCGGTGACTAGCGGGCCCTACGAGCAGTACTTC.

V is TRBV10-2 and J is TRBJ2-7; TRBD2 matches at 7 bases. This CDR3 is 15 amino acids long. Looked up from germline, CDR1 is WSHSY and CDR2 is SAAADI. The ends lost 6 bases at V and 0 bases at J; junction bases unmatched: 8. The CDR3 nucleotides read TGCGCCAGCAGACTAGCGAGGGACGCCTCCTACGAGCAGTACTTC. As protein: CASRLARDASYEQYF.

This chain joins TRBV5-4 and TRBJ2-7; weak D call: TRBD2 (6 bases). Germline-derived CDR1 and CDR2 are SGHNT and YYREEE (reference sequence). V lost 4 bases and J 5 bases, leaving 22 bases between the germline ends. This CDR3 comprises 16 residues. The CDR3 DNA sequence: TGTGCCAGCAGCGACGGCCCGGGGGAAGGTCACAACGAGCAGTACTTC. Its protein product is CASSDGPGEGHNEQYF.

This clone was counted a single time. This rearrangement joins TRBV7-2 to TRBJ2-7; 11 bases are a match to TRBD2. CDR3 length equals 17 residues. The germline CDR1 and CDR2 sequences are SGHTA and FQGNSA. V shed 1 base and J 2 bases; nucleotides not matched to a gene: 7. CDR3 in DNA: TGTGCCAGCAGCTTAGGGCTAGCGGGGGGAATCCCCTACGAGCAGTACTTC. Its protein is CASSLGLAGGIPYEQYF.

The chain is built from TRBV11-3 and TRBJ2-2; 12 bases match TRBD2. Germline CDR1 SGHNT, CDR2 YENEEA. The CDR3 runs 17 residues. Trimming at V came to 1 base and at J to 4 bases, leaving 4 bases not matched to a gene. CDR3 coding DNA: TGTGCCAGCAGCTTAGGAGGGGGACTAGCGGGCACCGGGGAGCTGTTTTTT. Translation gives CASSLGGGLAGTGELFF.

The chain employs TRBV25-1 and TRBJ2-7; 7 nucleotides line up with TRBD2. CDR1 and CDR2 from the germline V gene are MGHDK and SYGVNS. V was pared by 6 bases and J by 0 bases, with 5 bases of the junction left unmatched. The CDR3 contains 14 residues. The CDR3 sequence: CASRGEGSSYEQYF. CDR3 in DNA: TGTGCCAGCAGGGGGGAGGGCAGCTCCTACGAGCAGTACTTC.

A single count supports this clone. The chain couples TRBV11-2 to TRBJ2-4; D is perhaps TRBD2 (6 bases). The CDR3 totals 15 residues. V dropped 1 base and J dropped 0 bases, with 7 bases sitting between them. The germline gives CDR1 SGHAT, CDR2 FQNNGV. DNA for the CDR3: TGTGCCAGCAGCTTAGGGGACTTAGCCAAAAACATTCAGTACTTC. Amino acids: CASSLGDLAKNIQYF.

This clone was recorded once. The chain recombines TRBV7-2 with TRBJ1-5; 7 bases are shared with TRBD1. Germline CDR1 and CDR2: SGHTA and FQGNSA. The length of the CDR3 is 14 residues. Trimming removed 5 bases from V and 7 bases from J; junction bases left unmatched: 8. CDR3 loop: CASSSRQGGQPQHF. CDR3 bases: TGTGCCAGCAGCAGTCGACAGGGCGGCCAGCCCCAGCATTTT.

The chain uses TRBV28 and TRBJ2-1; D is unclear. CDR1 MDHEN and CDR2 SYDVKM come from the germline V gene. V shed 1 base and J shed 9 bases, with 10 bases lying between them. This CDR3 is built from 13 residues. CDR3 region: CASSLSVSGEQFF. The CDR3 DNA follows: TGTGCCAGCAGTTTATCTGTCAGTGGTGAGCAGTTCTTC.

The V gene is TRBV7-3, the J gene TRBJ2-1, with D possibly being TRBD2 (6 bases). Trimming left V 5 bases short and J 6 bases short, with 14 bases between. This CDR3 contains 14 residues. The V gene's germline CDR1 is SGHTA and CDR2 FQGTGA. In DNA, the CDR3 is TGTGCCAGCAGCCCGGGAGAAGTTGGCAATGAGCAGTTCTTC. This encodes CASSPGEVGNEQFF.

This rearrangement joins TRBV9 to TRBJ2-3, with D possibly TRBD2 on 6 matching bases. The CDR3 runs to 15 residues. The germline CDR1 and CDR2 sequences are SGDLS and YYNGEE. The ends were cut back, 0 bases at V and 6 bases at J, with 14 bases in the middle. The CDR3 protein is CASSVEGSGYDTQYF. DNA of the CDR3: TGTGCCAGCAGCGTAGAGGGGAGCGGGTATGATACGCAGTATTTT.

This clone was seen more than once but under ten times. The gene calls are TRBV4-1 and TRBJ2-7; perhaps TRBD2 as D (5 bases). The CDR3 spans 15 residues. Trimming pared 4 bases from V and 0 bases from J, leaving 13 bases between. Germline V gives CDR1 MGHRA, CDR2 YSYEKL. The CDR3 protein is CASSLGLLSSYEQYF. The CDR3 region has the DNA TGCGCCAGCAGCCTTGGACTTCTAAGCTCCTACGAGCAGTACTTC.

The chain couples TRBV18 to TRBJ2-7; 7 nucleotides agree with TRBD1. Germline V lookup: CDR1 KGHSH, CDR2 LQKENI. The CDR3 is 16 residues long. V was pared by 0 bases and J by 4 bases, with 9 bases of the junction left unmatched. Here the CDR3 DNA reads TGTGCCAGCTCACCACCGGCGGCAGGGGGATTTTACGAGCAGTACTTC. Translating it yields CASSPPAAGGFYEQYF.